One and the same sample provided the 27 T cell receptor beta chains below, sequenced in a study of technical replicates of blood from a few donors. This table comes from immunoSEQ multiplex PCR, and its TCRdb copy is limited to in-frame clones, with some not included. The sample lists around 69,000 clones, around 87% occurring once. Sequences were obtained from PBMCs. The receptors stem from a human donor in good health. Some clones in this sample may be carry-over from other donors' samples.

This clone was seen a few times. CDR3 residues: CASSGTSGRSEQYF. The CDR3 coding sequence is TGTGCCAGCAGTGGGACTAGCGGGAGGAGCGAGCAGTACTTC. The chain has TRBV2 and TRBJ2-7; 14 bases align to TRBD2. The CDR3 consists of 14 residues. The V gene end was trimmed by 4 bases and the J gene end by 6 bases; junction bases not matched to a gene: 2. The germline V gene encodes CDR1 SNHLY and CDR2 FYNNEI.

This clone was counted only a few times. The chain has TRBV7-8 and TRBJ2-5; the match to TRBD1 covers 7 bases. This CDR3 is 14 amino acids long. Trimming took 2 bases from V and 4 from J; bases not matched to a gene: 4. Germline values: CDR1 SGHVS, CDR2 FQNEAQ. The DNA for the CDR3 is TGTGCCAGCAGCTTATTTCACAGGGGAGAGACCCAGTACTTC. Translating it yields CASSLFHRGETQYF. The variable domain in full, with the rest retrieved from reference TRBV7-8 and TRBJ2-5, is GAGVSQSPRYKVAKRGQDVALRCDPISGHVSLFWYQQALGQGPEFLTYFQNEAQLDKSGLPSDRFFAERPEGSVSTLKIQRTQQEDSAVYLCASSLFHRGETQYFGPGTRLLVL.

The sample holds a few counts of this clone. V and J are TRBV7-6 and TRBJ1-1; 10 bases are a match to TRBD1. The CDR3 has 14 amino acids. Trimming cost V 5 bases and J 5 bases; bases outside gene matches: 5. Germline loops: CDR1 SGHVS, CDR2 FNYEAQ. The CDR3 sequence: CASSQWDRGTEAFF. The CDR3 DNA reads TGTGCCAGCAGCCAGTGGGACAGGGGAACTGAAGCTTTCTTT.

This sequence joins TRBV2 and TRBJ1-2; 10 bases are shared with TRBD1. V gave up 7 bases and J gave up 1 base; unmatched junction bases: 9. Germline CDR1 reads SNHLY; CDR2 reads FYNNEI. The length of the CDR3 is 16 residues. CDR3 sequence: CASTTGTGANNYGYTF. The DNA of the CDR3 is TGTGCCAGCACTACCGGGACAGGGGCCAATAACTATGGCTACACCTTC.

This clone was seen only once. The CDR3 DNA follows: TGTGCCAGCAGCCTTCGAGGGATCAATGAGCAGTTCTTC. The encoded protein is CASSLRGINEQFF. This chain links TRBV5-6 with TRBJ2-1; TRBD2 is a possible D gene (5 bases). V was trimmed by 4 bases and J by 6 bases, leaving 11 bases between them. The CDR3 is made up of 13 amino acids. The germline gives CDR1 SGHDT, CDR2 YYEEEE.

The chain is built from TRBV11-1 and TRBJ1-2, with a weak D call TRBD1 (5 bases). The CDR3 has 13 residues. The germline V and J ends were trimmed by 3 bases and 4 bases, with 9 bases remaining between them. CDR1 is SGHAT, CDR2 FQDESV, per germline (reference sequence). The CDR3: CASSFEGLYGYTF. In DNA form, the CDR3 reads TGTGCCAGCAGCTTTGAGGGACTCTATGGCTACACCTTC.

The CDR3, as DNA: TGTGCCAGCAGCCCACCGGTTTACGGGGTCACTGAAGCTTTCTTT. Translated, it gives CASSPPVYGVTEAFF. The chain links TRBV6-5 to TRBJ1-1; D unresolved. Germline-derived CDR1 and CDR2 are MNHEY and SVGAGI. The CDR3 has 15 amino acids. Trimming removed 6 bases from V and 4 bases from J, with 18 bases in between.

The gene calls are TRBV28 and TRBJ2-1, with D perhaps TRBD2 (6 bases). The CDR3 is 12 amino acids. Trimming pared 8 bases from V and 6 bases from J, leaving 11 bases between. The V gene's germline CDR1 is MDHEN and CDR2 SYDVKM. In nucleotides, the CDR3 is TGTGCCAGCCCCGTGGGGGGCAATGAGCAGTTCTTC. This translates into CASPVGGNEQFF. Full variable domain (missing parts from reference TRBV28 and TRBJ2-1): DVKVTQSSRYLVKRTGEKVFLECVQDMDHENMFWYRQDPGLGLRLIYFSYDVKMKEKGDIPEGYSVSREKKERFSLILESASTNQTSMYLCASPVGGNEQFFGPGTRLTVL.

This clone was recorded only once. This chain joins TRBV2 and TRBJ1-4, with D hard to call. CDR3 length: 15 amino acids. Germline V gene sequence: CDR1 SNHLY, CDR2 FYNNEI. V lost 4 bases and J 5 bases, leaving 14 bases between the germline ends. The chain's CDR3 is CASSVGQRANEKLFF. CDR3 nucleotide sequence: TGTGCCAGCAGTGTTGGTCAGAGGGCGAATGAAAAACTGTTTTTT.

The rearrangement joins TRBV6-1 to TRBJ2-7; 11 bases align to TRBD2. V lost 5 bases to trimming and J lost 1 base; unmatched junction nucleotides: 1. This CDR3 is built from 14 residues. Looked up from germline, CDR1 is MNHNS and CDR2 is SASEGT. CDR3 nucleotides: TGTGCCAGCAGTTGGACTAGCGGGTCCTACGAGCAGTACTTC. Protein: CASSWTSGSYEQYF.

The chain is built from TRBV2 and TRBJ2-1; D gene uncertain. Looked up from germline, CDR1 is SNHLY and CDR2 is FYNNEI. Trimming pared 7 bases from V and 0 bases from J, leaving 10 bases between. The length of the CDR3 is 14 residues. The CDR3 nucleotides are TGTGCCAGCAAACGGTCCTCCTCCTACAATGAGCAGTTCTTC. This codes for CASKRSSSYNEQFF.

The chain recombines TRBV27 with TRBJ1-1; the D is unclear. CDR3 size: 17 residues. Germline V CDR1 and CDR2: MNHEY, SMNVEV (reference sequence). V lost 0 bases, J lost 0 bases, and 14 bases lay in between. The CDR3 DNA is TGTGCCAGCAGTTTATCATACCCGACACTTATGAACACTGAAGCTTTCTTT. It translates to CASSLSYPTLMNTEAFF.

V usage is TRBV6-5 and J usage is TRBJ2-1, with D unclear. This CDR3 is built from 14 residues. Trimming took 7 bases from V and 5 from J, leaving 15 bases between them. Germline CDR1 and CDR2: MNHEY and SVGAGI. The CDR3 DNA reads as TGTGCCAGCACCCGAGTGGCGGAGAACAATGAGCAGTTCTTC. Translation gives CASTRVAENNEQFF.

The chain uses TRBV7-9 and TRBJ2-2; TRBD1 matches at 10 bases. Germline V gene data show CDR1 as SEHNR and CDR2 as FQNEAQ (reference sequence). This CDR3 comprises 16 residues. J gave up 6 bases and V 2 bases, and 6 bases lay outside the gene matches. CDR3 loop: CASSLFGTGVPGELFF. Written as DNA, the CDR3 is TGTGCCAGCAGCTTATTCGGGACAGGGGTTCCCGGGGAGCTGTTTTTT.

The chain carries TRBV30 and TRBJ1-3, with D unclear. Germline CDR1 GTSNPN, CDR2 SVGIG (reference sequence). V was shortened by 3 bases and J by 7 bases, with 10 bases between the two germline ends. The CDR3 has 12 residues. DNA of the CDR3: TGTGCCTGGAGCCCGGGGATTAACACCATATATTTT. Translated, it gives CAWSPGINTIYF.

The chain combines TRBV5-4 with TRBJ2-5; 7 bases agree with TRBD1. With 4 bases clipped from V and 3 bases from J, the junction kept 3 bases outside the gene matches. Germline CDR1 is SGHNT and CDR2 is YYREEE (reference sequence). The CDR3 spans 13 residues. The CDR3 protein is CASSEGTEETQYF. The CDR3 region has the DNA TGTGCCAGCAGCGAAGGGACAGAAGAGACCCAGTACTTC.

This chain joins TRBV12-5 and TRBJ1-2, with D perhaps TRBD1 (6 bases). The CDR3 covers 14 residues. The V gene's germline CDR1 is LGHNT and CDR2 FRNRAP. With 0 bases removed from V and 7 bases from J, the gap between germline ends came to 12 bases. CDR3 protein: CASGLVETGLGYTF. The CDR3 DNA follows: TGTGCTAGTGGTTTGGTCGAAACAGGGCTTGGCTACACCTTC.

The genes are TRBV7-9 and TRBJ2-3, with TRBD1 identical over 9 bases. Per germline, CDR1 SEHNR and CDR2 FQNEAQ (reference sequence). V trimming: 2 bases; J trimming: 4 bases; junction bases outside the gene matches: 7. The CDR3 length is 16 residues. The CDR3 DNA sequence: TGTGCCAGCAGCTTACGGGACAGGGAGTGGGCAGATACGCAGTATTTT. This encodes CASSLRDREWADTQYF.

The genes are TRBV7-2 and TRBJ1-5; TRBD1 matches at 7 bases. The CDR3 sequence is 18 residues long. The V segment lost 6 bases and the J segment 3 bases; nucleotides outside the gene matches: 17. Germline CDR1 and CDR2: SGHTA and FQGNSA. CDR3 DNA: TGTGCCAGCAGTTACGGGACAGCACATTCTCTACCCAATCAGCCCCAGCATTTT. Protein: CASSYGTAHSLPNQPQHF.

CDR3 region: CASSLSARRGSGGQETQYF. CDR3 nucleotide sequence: TGCGCCAGCAGCTTGTCAGCCCGCCGGGGGAGCGGGGGCCAAGAGACCCAGTACTTC. The chain links TRBV5-1 to TRBJ2-5; 8 nucleotides line up with TRBD2. The CDR3 consists of 19 residues. Trimming cost V 1 base and J 1 base; bases outside gene matches: 15. CDR1 SGHRS and CDR2 YFSETQ come from the germline V gene.

The genes are TRBV7-2 and TRBJ2-7, with a possible D match to TRBD1 (5 bases). Trimming took off 5 bases at V and 2 bases at J, with 13 bases between the two ends. The CDR3 spans 14 residues. Germline CDR1 SGHTA, CDR2 FQGNSA. Written as DNA, the CDR3 is TGTGCCAGCAGCCTCCTAGGGGTCCCCTACGAGCAGTACTTC. Protein: CASSLLGVPYEQYF.

V is TRBV18 and J is TRBJ2-3; TRBD1 matches 7 bases. The CDR3 sequence is 14 residues long. Germline CDR1 is KGHSH and CDR2 is LQKENI. V shed 5 bases and J 1 base; nucleotides not matched to a gene: 3. Here the CDR3 reads CASSGQARTDTQYF. The CDR3, as DNA: TGTGCCAGCTCAGGACAGGCTCGCACAGATACGCAGTATTTT.

The CDR3 DNA reads as TGTGCCAGCAGCTCACCGCCGGCTAGCGGTCTCTTGGGCACAGATACGCAGTATTTT. It yields the protein CASSSPPASGLLGTDTQYF. V usage is TRBV12-1 and J usage is TRBJ2-3; TRBD2, the table's D call, lacks a check against the DNA. TRBV12-1 has pseudogene status. The CDR3 consists of 19 residues.

The chain is built from TRBV9 and TRBJ2-7; no reliable D call. The CDR3 loop spans 15 amino acids. V was trimmed by 0 bases and J by 6 bases, leaving 16 bases between them. Germline V gives CDR1 SGDLS, CDR2 YYNGEE. The CDR3 here is CASSVGYLLSGEQYF. The CDR3, as DNA: TGTGCCAGCAGCGTAGGTTACTTACTTTCGGGCGAGCAGTACTTC. The entire variable domain, with the rest obtained from reference TRBV9 and TRBJ2-7, is as follows: DSGVTQTPKHLITATGQRVTLRCSPRSGDLSVYWYQQSLDQGLQFLIQYYNGEERAKGNILERFSAQQFPDLHSELNLSSLELGDSALYFCASSVGYLLSGEQYFGPGTRLTVT.

J is TRBJ2-1 and V is TRBV9; TRBD2 is a possible D gene (6 bases). Germline CDR1 and CDR2: SGDLS and YYNGEE. This CDR3 contains 18 residues. V dropped 4 bases and J dropped 0 bases, with 20 bases sitting between them. The chain's CDR3 is CASSPRPGTESSYNEQFF. The CDR3 DNA reads TGTGCCAGCAGCCCCCGACCCGGGACTGAAAGCTCCTACAATGAGCAGTTCTTC.

The V and J genes are TRBV7-2 and TRBJ2-1, with 13 bases fitting TRBD2. Germline lookup yields CDR1 SGHTA and CDR2 FQGNSA. The CDR3 runs 15 residues. Trimming cost V 5 bases and J 4 bases; bases outside gene matches: 2. The CDR3 loop reads CASSILAGGYNEQFF. As DNA, the CDR3 is TGTGCCAGCAGCATACTAGCGGGGGGGTACAATGAGCAGTTCTTC. Full variable domain (outside the CDR3, taken from reference TRBV7-2 and TRBJ2-1): GAGVSQSPSNKVTEKGKDVELRCDPISGHTALYWYRQSLGQGLEFLIYFQGNSAPDKSGLPSDRFSAERTGGSVSTLTIQRTQQEDSAVYLCASSILAGGYNEQFFGPGTRLTVL.

This clone has just one count. V is TRBV2 and J is TRBJ1-6; 9 bases map to TRBD1. Looked up from germline, CDR1 is SNHLY and CDR2 is FYNNEI. V gave up 10 bases and J gave up 6 bases; unmatched junction bases: 7. CDR3 length: 14 amino acids. Here the CDR3 reads CATTGGSSNSPLHF. The CDR3 DNA follows: TGTGCCACTACAGGGGGCTCGAGTAATTCACCCCTCCACTTT.